The present entry profiles one TCR beta chain with its context. This specimen belongs to a study of blood T cell repertoires in COVID-19. Study context: COVID-19 samples from acute and convalescent phases originated in the United States, Italy and Spain. T cells, B-cell-depleted T cells, or PBMCs provided the cDNA or gDNA that served as material.

In the study's own analysis: From reference gene primer amplification, estimates of nucleated cell counts were derived. Only in-frame clones appear in the TCRdb table, and some are missing; sequencing was by immunoSEQ multiplex PCR. The D gene and trimming were derived from the DNA, and the V and J assignments and clone size from that table. The sample comprises 350,000 to 450,000 clones, roughly 90% of which are singletons, and roughly 1.2% rests with the top ten. Sequenced material: peripheral blood. This receptor was identified in a middle-aged man with acute or convalescent COVID-19.

CDR3 sequence (DNA): TGTGCCAGCAGTTTCGGCGGGGTAGAGGAGCAGTTCTTC. Its translation: CASSFGGVEEQFF. The J gene is TRBJ2-1, the V gene TRBV12-3 or TRBV12-4, with D perhaps matching TRBD2 (6 bases). The CDR3 runs to 13 residues. V gave up 3 bases and J gave up 10 bases, with 13 bases separating them.